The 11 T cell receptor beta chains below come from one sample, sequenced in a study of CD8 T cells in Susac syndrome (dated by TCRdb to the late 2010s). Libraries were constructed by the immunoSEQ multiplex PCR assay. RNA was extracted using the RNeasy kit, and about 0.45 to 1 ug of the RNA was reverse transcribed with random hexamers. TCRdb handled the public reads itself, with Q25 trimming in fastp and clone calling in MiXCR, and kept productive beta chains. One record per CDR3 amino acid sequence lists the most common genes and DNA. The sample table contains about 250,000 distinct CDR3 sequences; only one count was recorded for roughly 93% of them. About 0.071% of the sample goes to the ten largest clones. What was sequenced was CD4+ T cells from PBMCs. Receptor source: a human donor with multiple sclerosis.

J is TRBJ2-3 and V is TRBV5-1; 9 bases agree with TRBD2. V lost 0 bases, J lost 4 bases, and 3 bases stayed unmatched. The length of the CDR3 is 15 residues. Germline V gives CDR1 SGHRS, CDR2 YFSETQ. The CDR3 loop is CASSLASGVADTQYF. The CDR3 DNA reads TGCGCCAGCAGCTTGGCTAGCGGGGTGGCAGATACGCAGTATTTT.

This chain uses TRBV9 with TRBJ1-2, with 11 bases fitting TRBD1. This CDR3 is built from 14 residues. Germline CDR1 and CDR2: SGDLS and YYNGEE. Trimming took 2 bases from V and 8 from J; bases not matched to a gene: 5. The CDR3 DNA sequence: TGTGCCAGCAGCGTGGACAGGGGGCAAGGAGGCTACACCTTC. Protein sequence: CASSVDRGQGGYTF.

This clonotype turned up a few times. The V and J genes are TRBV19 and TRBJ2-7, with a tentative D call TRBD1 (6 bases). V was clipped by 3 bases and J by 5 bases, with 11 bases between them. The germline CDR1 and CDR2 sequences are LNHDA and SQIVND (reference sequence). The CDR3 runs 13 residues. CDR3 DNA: TGTGCCAGTAGTATCGGGACACCGAACGAGCAGTACTTC. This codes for CASSIGTPNEQYF.

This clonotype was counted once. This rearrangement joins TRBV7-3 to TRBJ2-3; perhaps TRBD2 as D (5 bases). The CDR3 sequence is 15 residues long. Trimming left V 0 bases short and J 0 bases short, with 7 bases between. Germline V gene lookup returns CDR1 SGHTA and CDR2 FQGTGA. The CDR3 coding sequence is TGTGCCAGCAGCTTAACCCCTAGCAGCACAGATACGCAGTATTTT. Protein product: CASSLTPSSTDTQYF. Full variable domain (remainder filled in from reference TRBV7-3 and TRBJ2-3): GAGVSQTPSNKVTEKGKYVELRCDPISGHTALYWYRQSLGQGPEFLIYFQGTGAADDSGLPNDRFFAVRPEGSVSTLKIQRTERGDSAVYLCASSLTPSSTDTQYFGPGTRLTVL.

CDR3 sequence (DNA): TGCAGTGCTAGCATTGCTTCTGGGGCCAACGTCCTGACTTTC. It yields the protein CSASIASGANVLTF. This rearrangement joins TRBV20-1 to TRBJ2-6; no definite D call. This CDR3 region has 14 residues. Per the germline V gene, CDR1 is DFQATT and CDR2 is SNEGSKA (reference sequence). Trimming took off 3 bases at V and 1 base at J, with 7 bases between the two ends.

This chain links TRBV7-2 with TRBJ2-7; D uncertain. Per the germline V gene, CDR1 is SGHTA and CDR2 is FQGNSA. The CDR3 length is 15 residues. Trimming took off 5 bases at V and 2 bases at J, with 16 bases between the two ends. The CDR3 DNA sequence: TGTGCCAGCAGCCAAGGAATAGCAGATCCCTACGAGCAGTACTTC. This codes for CASSQGIADPYEQYF.

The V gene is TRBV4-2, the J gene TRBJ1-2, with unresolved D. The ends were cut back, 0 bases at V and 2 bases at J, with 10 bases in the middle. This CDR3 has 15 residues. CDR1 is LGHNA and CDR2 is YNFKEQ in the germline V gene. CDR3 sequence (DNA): TGTGCCAGCAGCCAAGAGGTTTACAGCAACTATGGCTACACCTTC. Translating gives CASSQEVYSNYGYTF.

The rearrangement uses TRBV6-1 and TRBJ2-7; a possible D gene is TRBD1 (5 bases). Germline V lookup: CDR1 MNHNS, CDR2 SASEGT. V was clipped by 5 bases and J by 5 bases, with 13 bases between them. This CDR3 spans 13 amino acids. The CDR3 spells CASSIFQGHEQYV. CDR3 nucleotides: TGTGCCAGCAGTATATTCCAGGGCCACGAGCAGTACGTC.

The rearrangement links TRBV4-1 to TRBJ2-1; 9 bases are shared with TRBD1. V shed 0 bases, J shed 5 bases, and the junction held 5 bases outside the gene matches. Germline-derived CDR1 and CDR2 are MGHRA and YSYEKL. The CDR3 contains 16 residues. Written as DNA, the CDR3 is TGCGCCAGCAGCCAAGAACAGGGGGCGCGGGACAATGAGCAGTTCTTC. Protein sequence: CASSQEQGARDNEQFF.

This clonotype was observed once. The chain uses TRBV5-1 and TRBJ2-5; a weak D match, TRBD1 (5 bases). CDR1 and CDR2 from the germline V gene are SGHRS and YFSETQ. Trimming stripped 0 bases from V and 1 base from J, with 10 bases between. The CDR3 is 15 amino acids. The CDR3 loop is CASSLAGFSQETQYF. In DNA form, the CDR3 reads TGCGCCAGCAGCTTGGCAGGGTTCAGCCAAGAGACCCAGTACTTC.

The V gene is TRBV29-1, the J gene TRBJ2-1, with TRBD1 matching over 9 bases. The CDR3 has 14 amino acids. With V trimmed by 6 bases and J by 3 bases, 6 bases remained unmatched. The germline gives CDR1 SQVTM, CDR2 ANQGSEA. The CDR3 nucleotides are TGCAGCGTAGCACCGGGACAGGGCTACAATGAGCAGTTCTTC. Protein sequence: CSVAPGQGYNEQFF.